The 17 T cell receptor beta chains given below trace back to one sample, sequenced in a study of human versus mouse CDR3 diversity and MHC coevolution listed by TCRdb under 2017. The library relied on the immunoSEQ multiplex PCR assay. TCRdb carries this immuneACCESS record with in-frame sequences only. Its versions omit some clonotypes, under half of them owing to an unresolved V gene in the studies checked, with the rest unexplained. The sample records about 60,000 clones, approximately 94% of which are singletons. Under 20% of the sample goes to the ten largest clones. Sequencing was done on a sample of naive CD4+ T cells from blood. In the paper's terms, the cell subset or site label means: CD45RO-negative CD62L-positive naive CD4 T cells. The receptors were sampled from a person between 60 and 70 years old in good health.

The chain links TRBV5-1 to TRBJ2-7; D not certain. Trimming pared 0 bases from V and 6 bases from J, leaving 19 bases between. CDR1 and CDR2 from the germline V gene are SGHRS and YFSETQ. The CDR3 runs 16 residues. The CDR3 loop reads CASSLAGGPPRLEQYF. In nucleotides, the CDR3 is TGCGCCAGCAGCTTGGCCGGCGGCCCCCCAAGACTCGAGCAGTACTTC.

The chain couples TRBV6-6 to TRBJ2-2; D possibly corresponds to TRBD2 (6 bases). The V and J ends lost 6 bases and 8 bases respectively, with 16 bases between them. The CDR3 contains 14 residues. Germline V gives CDR1 MNHNY, CDR2 SVGAGI (reference sequence). Written as DNA, the CDR3 is TGTGCCAGCAGCACGGGACTCGTTGTGGGGGAGCTGTTTTTT. Its protein product is CASSTGLVVGELFF.

This clone has only one observation. The CDR3 is CASSLGGQGHRGALHF. In nucleotides, the CDR3 is TGTGCCAGCAGCTTGGGGGGACAGGGGCATCGGGGGGCCCTCCACTTT. The V gene is TRBV5-4, the J gene TRBJ1-6, with TRBD1 identical over 10 bases. The length of the CDR3 is 16 residues. After removal of 0 bases from V and 14 bases from J, the junction contained 11 bases not matched to a gene. Germline values: CDR1 SGHNT, CDR2 YYREEE (reference sequence).

This chain uses TRBV5-1 with TRBJ2-3; TRBD2 aligns across 13 bases. Trimming cost V 5 bases and J 1 base; bases outside gene matches: 4. Germline CDR1 reads SGHRS; CDR2 reads YFSETQ. This CDR3 has 16 amino acids. The CDR3 DNA follows: TGCGCCAGCAGAGCCGGGACTAGCGGGGGCACAGATACGCAGTATTTT. Encoded protein: CASRAGTSGGTDTQYF.

The chain uses TRBV27 and TRBJ2-3; 10 nucleotides match TRBD1. This CDR3 has 13 residues. Germline loops: CDR1 MNHEY, CDR2 SMNVEV (reference sequence). The CDR3 DNA reads as TGTGCGGAGGGGACAGGGGTGGCAGATACGCAGTATTTT. It specifies CAEGTGVADTQYF.

The chain combines TRBV9 with TRBJ2-5, with 7 bases identical to TRBD2. V was pared by 4 bases and J by 4 bases, with 7 bases of the junction left unmatched. CDR1 SGDLS and CDR2 YYNGEE come from the germline V gene. CDR3 length equals 14 residues. The CDR3 DNA is TGTGCCAGCAGCCCCCGGGGGGACGGAGAGACCCAGTACTTC. This encodes CASSPRGDGETQYF.

V and J are TRBV19 and TRBJ2-2; 13 bases agree with TRBD2. Trimming cost V 9 bases and J 8 bases; bases outside gene matches: 9. This CDR3 is built from 15 residues. Germline V gene lookup returns CDR1 LNHDA and CDR2 SQIVND (reference sequence). The CDR3 nucleotides read TGTGCCAGCGCCGGGACTAGCGGGATGTCGGGGGAGCTGTTTTTT. Its protein product is CASAGTSGMSGELFF.

V is TRBV30 and J is TRBJ1-2; D may be TRBD1 (6 bases). Germline V gives CDR1 GTSNPN, CDR2 SVGIG (reference sequence). There are 14 residues in the CDR3. The ends were cut back, 2 bases at V and 7 bases at J, with 17 bases in the middle. In nucleotides, the CDR3 is TGTGCCTGGAGTCCACCCCAACGACAGGCTGGCTACACCTTC. Its translation: CAWSPPQRQAGYTF.

The J gene is TRBJ2-3, the V gene TRBV19, with 9 bases aligning to TRBD2. Germline trimming cut 5 bases from V and 2 bases from J; bases unmatched to any gene: 8. Germline V lookup: CDR1 LNHDA, CDR2 SQIVND (reference sequence). CDR3 size: 16 residues. CDR3 amino acids: CASSAATSGNTDTQYF. CDR3 DNA sequence: TGTGCCAGTAGTGCCGCGACTAGCGGAAACACAGATACGCAGTATTTT. Combining the CDR3 with reference TRBV19 and TRBJ2-3 gives the whole variable domain DGGITQSPKYLFRKEGQNVTLSCEQNLNHDAMYWYRQDPGQGLRLIYYSQIVNDFQKGDIAEGYSVSREKKESFPLTVTSAQKNPTAFYLCASSAATSGNTDTQYFGPGTRLTVL.

The chain recombines TRBV11-2 with TRBJ2-3; tentative D call: TRBD1 (5 bases). Trimming pared 1 base from V and 3 bases from J, leaving 11 bases between. CDR1 and CDR2 (germline): SGHAT, FQNNGV. The CDR3 is made up of 15 amino acids. The CDR3 sequence is CASSLVRVATDTQYF. The CDR3 DNA reads as TGTGCCAGCAGCTTAGTCAGGGTAGCAACAGATACGCAGTATTTT.

This sequence joins TRBV6-5 and TRBJ1-3, with a weak D call TRBD1 (6 bases). The CDR3 has 14 residues. Germline assignment: CDR1 MNHEY and CDR2 SVGAGI. Trimming cost V 2 bases and J 11 bases, with 16 bases left between them. This CDR3 reads CASSYQAGVVAIYF. Written as DNA, the CDR3 is TGTGCCAGCAGTTACCAGGCAGGGGTAGTAGCCATATATTTT.

This clone has a single count. The chain carries TRBV27 and TRBJ2-3, with 10 bases aligning to TRBD2. This CDR3 spans 18 amino acids. The germline V gene encodes CDR1 MNHEY and CDR2 SMNVEV (reference sequence). V lost 5 bases to trimming and J lost 0 bases; unmatched junction nucleotides: 11. The CDR3 DNA follows: TGTGCCAGCAGTCTAGCCCGGACTAGCGGCTCTAGCACAGATACGCAGTATTTT. As protein: CASSLARTSGSSTDTQYF.

V usage is TRBV5-1 and J usage is TRBJ2-1; 7 bases fit TRBD1. In germline, CDR1 is SGHRS, CDR2 YFSETQ. V lost 2 bases, J lost 7 bases, and 15 bases stayed unmatched. CDR3 size: 17 residues. CDR3: CASSFLPTGIMVNEQFF. The CDR3 DNA sequence: TGCGCCAGCAGCTTCCTACCGACAGGGATCATGGTGAATGAGCAGTTCTTC.

This chain links TRBV6-5 with TRBJ1-1; 7 bases line up with TRBD1. V dropped 6 bases and J dropped 0; count of bases not matched to a gene: 4. CDR3 length: 14 amino acids. Germline V lookup: CDR1 MNHEY, CDR2 SVGAGI. The CDR3 nucleotides are TGTGCCAGCAGCTCGGGACAGATGAACACTGAAGCTTTCTTT. Its translation: CASSSGQMNTEAFF.

The chain is built from TRBV5-4 and TRBJ2-3, with 8 positions matching TRBD2. The CDR3 has 16 amino acids. Germline lookup yields CDR1 SGHNT and CDR2 YYREEE (reference sequence). Trimming at V came to 4 bases and at J to 1 base, leaving 8 bases not matched to a gene. CDR3 nucleotides: TGTGCCAGCAGCCCCGGGGGGGACACCCGCACAGATACGCAGTATTTT. It codes for CASSPGGDTRTDTQYF.

This sequence joins TRBV2 and TRBJ2-7; perhaps TRBD2 as D (5 bases). Per germline, CDR1 SNHLY and CDR2 FYNNEI. This CDR3 is built from 15 residues. Trimming shortened V by 3 bases and J by 1 base, and 13 bases separated the two germline ends. CDR3 sequence: CASSDRRASSYEQYF. The CDR3 DNA sequence: TGTGCCAGCAGTGACCGGCGGGCTTCTTCCTACGAGCAGTACTTC.

The CDR3 coding sequence is TGTGCCAGCAGCTTAGGACAGGCGTACCAAGAGACCCAGTACTTC. Translating gives CASSLGQAYQETQYF. The chain is built from TRBV7-2 and TRBJ2-5, with D maybe TRBD1 (6 bases). With 1 base removed from V and 0 bases from J, the gap between germline ends came to 9 bases. CDR3 size: 15 residues. Germline-derived CDR1 and CDR2 are SGHTA and FQGNSA.